This TCR beta chain is from a study of blood T cell repertoires in COVID-19. As for the study in general: The analysed material was cDNA or gDNA that came from T cells, B-cell-depleted T cells, or PBMCs.

After removal of 3 bases from V and 0 bases from J, the junction contained 2 bases not matched to a gene. The CDR3 is 16 residues long. Per germline, CDR1 KGHDR and CDR2 SFDVKD. Assignment of participants to cohorts was predicated upon participant-reported clinical history. Method: immunoSEQ multiplex PCR; TCRdb's copy keeps in-frame clones and lacks some. The sample yields approximately 360,000 clones, 85% to 90% seen once. The sequenced material came from PBMCs or T cells enriched from blood (not recorded which). The chain is built from TRBV24-1 and TRBJ1-5; 9 positions match TRBD1. This clonotype was sampled from a woman aged 25 to 39 with acute COVID-19. This CDR3 reads CATSDETGGSNQPQHF. CDR3 coding DNA: TGTGCCACCAGTGATGAGACAGGGGGTAGCAATCAGCCCCAGCATTTT.